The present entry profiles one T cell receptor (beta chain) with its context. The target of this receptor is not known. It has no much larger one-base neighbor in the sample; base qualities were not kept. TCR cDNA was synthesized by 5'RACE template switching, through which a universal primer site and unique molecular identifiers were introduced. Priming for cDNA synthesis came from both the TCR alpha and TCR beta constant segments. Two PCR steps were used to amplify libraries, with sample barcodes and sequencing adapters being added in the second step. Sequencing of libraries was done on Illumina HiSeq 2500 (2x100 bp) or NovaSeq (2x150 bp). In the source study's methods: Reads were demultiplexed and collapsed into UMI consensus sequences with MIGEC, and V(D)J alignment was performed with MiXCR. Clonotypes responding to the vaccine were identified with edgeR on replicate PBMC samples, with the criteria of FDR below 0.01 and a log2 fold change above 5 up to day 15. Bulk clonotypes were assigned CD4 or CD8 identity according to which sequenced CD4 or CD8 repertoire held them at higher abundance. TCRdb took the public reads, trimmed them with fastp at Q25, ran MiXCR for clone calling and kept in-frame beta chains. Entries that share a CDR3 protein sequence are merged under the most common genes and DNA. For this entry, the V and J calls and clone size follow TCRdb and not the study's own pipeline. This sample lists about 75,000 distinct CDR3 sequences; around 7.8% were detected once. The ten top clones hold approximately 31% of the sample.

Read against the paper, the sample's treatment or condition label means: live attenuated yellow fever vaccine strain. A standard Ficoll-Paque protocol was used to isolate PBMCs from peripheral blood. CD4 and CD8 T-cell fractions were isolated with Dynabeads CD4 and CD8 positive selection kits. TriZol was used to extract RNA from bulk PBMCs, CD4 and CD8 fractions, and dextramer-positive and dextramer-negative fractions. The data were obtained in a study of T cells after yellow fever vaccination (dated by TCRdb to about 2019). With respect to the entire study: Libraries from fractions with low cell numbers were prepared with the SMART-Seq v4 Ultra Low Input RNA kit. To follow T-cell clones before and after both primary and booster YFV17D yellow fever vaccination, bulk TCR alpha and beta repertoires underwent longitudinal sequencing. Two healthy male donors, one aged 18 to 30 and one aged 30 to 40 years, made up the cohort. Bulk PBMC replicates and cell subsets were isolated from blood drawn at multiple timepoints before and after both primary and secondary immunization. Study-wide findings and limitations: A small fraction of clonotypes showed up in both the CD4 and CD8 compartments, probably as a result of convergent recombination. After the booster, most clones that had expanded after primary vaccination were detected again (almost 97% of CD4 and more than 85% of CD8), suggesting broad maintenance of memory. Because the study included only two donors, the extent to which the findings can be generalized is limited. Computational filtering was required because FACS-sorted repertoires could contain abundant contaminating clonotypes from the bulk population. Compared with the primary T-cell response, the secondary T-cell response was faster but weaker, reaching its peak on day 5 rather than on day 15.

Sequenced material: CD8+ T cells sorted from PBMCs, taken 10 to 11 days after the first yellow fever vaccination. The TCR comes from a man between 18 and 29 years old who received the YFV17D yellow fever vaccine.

The nucleotides read TGCGCCAGCAGCGCCTACTACAGGGGGCGAGGGTTGAACACTGAAGCTTTCTTT. This is translated as CASSAYYRGRGLNTEAFF. The receptor chain draws on TRBV5-1 and TRBJ1-1; the central 9 bases match TRBD1. The CDR3 holds 18 amino acids from the cysteine to the phenylalanine. Only the CDR3 part of the read is kept: 54 bases, read in frame from the first base. In the germline V gene, CDR1 corresponds to SGHRS and CDR2 to YFSETQ. At the junction V is shortened by 4 bases and J by 0 bases; bases outside the gene matches: 13. Where the CDR3 stops, the reference TRBV5-1 and TRBJ1-1 genes take over; the full variable domain is KAGVTQTPRYLIKTRGQQVTLSCSPISGHRSVSWYQQTPGQGLQFLFEYFSETQRNKGNFPGRFSGRQFSNSRSEMNVSTLELGDSALYLCASSAYYRGRGLNTEAFFGQGTRLTVV.